What follows are 28 T cell receptor beta chains derived from one specimen sequenced in a study of cytomegalovirus exposure and HLA in healthy donors. It was with 60 Vbeta and 13 Jbeta primers that the PCR ran. The data were produced by immunoSEQ multiplex PCR, yet TCRdb's version contains in-frame clones alone and is incomplete. Counted here are approximately 99,000 clones, around 80% occurring once; the ten biggest clones make up 4.5% to 6.5%. Sequencing was performed on PBMCs. The receptors were sampled from a man aged 35 to 55 in good health and CMV-seropositive.

The chain recombines TRBV9 with TRBJ2-4, with 7 bases matching TRBD1. Germline assignment: CDR1 SGDLS and CDR2 YYNGEE. The V segment lost 2 bases and the J segment 6 bases; nucleotides outside the gene matches: 2. The CDR3 sequence is 13 residues long. CDR3 residues: CASSVNRGNIQYF. The CDR3 bases are TGTGCCAGCAGCGTCAACAGGGGAAACATTCAGTACTTC.

A single count supports this clone. This chain joins TRBV13 and TRBJ1-1; D is uncertain. There are 17 residues in the CDR3. V was cut by 4 bases and J by 0 bases, with 18 bases left in between. Germline V lookup: CDR1 PRHDT, CDR2 FYEKMQ (reference sequence). This CDR3 reads CASSSEREGSMNTEAFF. CDR3 bases: TGTGCCAGCAGCTCCGAAAGGGAGGGAAGCATGAACACTGAAGCTTTCTTT.

This chain uses TRBV6-5 with TRBJ2-1; D unclear. CDR3 size: 11 residues. V lost 4 bases, J lost 10 bases, and 8 bases lay in between. CDR1 is MNHEY, CDR2 SVGAGI, per germline. CDR3 in amino acids: CASSSVVEQFF. DNA of the CDR3: TGTGCCAGCAGTTCTGTAGTGGAGCAGTTCTTC.

V gene TRBV4-1 combines with J gene TRBJ1-1; no firm D call. V lost 1 base to trimming and J lost 12 bases, with 15 bases between them. This CDR3 is 13 amino acids long. Germline V gives CDR1 MGHRA, CDR2 YSYEKL. CDR3 loop: CASSQVASRNSFF. The CDR3 coding sequence is TGCGCCAGCAGCCAAGTGGCCTCCAGGAATTCTTTCTTT.

The chain is built from TRBV5-5 and TRBJ1-1; D is ambiguous. Germline V lookup: CDR1 SGHKS, CDR2 YYEKEE (reference sequence). The CDR3 is 13 amino acids. Between the trimmed V and J ends, which lost 4 bases and 4 bases, there was a span of 11 bases. CDR3 residues: CASSPRGFTEAFF. DNA of the CDR3: TGTGCCAGCAGCCCCCGGGGATTCACTGAAGCTTTCTTT.

This clone was recorded only once. CDR3 DNA sequence: TGCGCCAGCAGGGGACAAGGGGACCGCGGAGAGACCCAGTACTTC. Translation: CASRGQGDRGETQYF. The V call is TRBV5-1, the J call TRBJ2-5; a possible D gene is TRBD1 (6 bases). In germline, CDR1 is SGHRS, CDR2 YFSETQ. CDR3 length equals 15 residues. V was pared by 5 bases and J by 4 bases, with 18 bases between.

The V gene is TRBV5-6, the J gene TRBJ1-3; no definite D call. Trimming removed 2 bases at V and 6 bases at J, with 12 bases between. Germline loops: CDR1 SGHDT, CDR2 YYEEEE. The length of the CDR3 is 14 residues. CDR3 bases: TGTGCCAGCAGCTTAGAGGGTCGCCCAAACACCATATATTTT. Residues: CASSLEGRPNTIYF.

This clone was found once. The gene calls are TRBV27 and TRBJ1-6; D is unresolved. The CDR3 has 13 amino acids. Germline-derived CDR1 and CDR2 are MNHEY and SMNVEV (reference sequence). Trimming took 5 bases from V and 7 from J, leaving 9 bases between them. CDR3: CASSPGRNSPLHF. CDR3 sequence (DNA): TGTGCCAGCAGTCCAGGCCGAAATTCACCCCTCCACTTT.

The V gene is TRBV15, the J gene TRBJ2-5, with D unresolved. The CDR3 length is 12 residues. CDR1 is LNHNV and CDR2 is YYDKDF in the germline V gene (reference sequence). Trimming removed 1 base at V and 3 bases at J, with 3 bases between. The CDR3 loop reads CATSRGEETQYF. CDR3 sequence (DNA): TGTGCCACCAGCAGAGGAGAAGAGACCCAGTACTTC.

The gene calls are TRBV28 and TRBJ2-7, with 7 bases lining up with TRBD1. The CDR3 consists of 14 residues. Germline assignment: CDR1 MDHEN and CDR2 SYDVKM. The junction had 8 bases not matched to a gene; V was cut back by 6 bases and J by 3 bases. The CDR3 nucleotides read TGTGCCAGCAGATTAGGGGGCGCGGGCTACGAGCAGTACTTC. Its protein product is CASRLGGAGYEQYF.

The chain carries TRBV30 and TRBJ2-3, with 7 bases aligning to TRBD1. The CDR3 extends over 11 amino acids. Trimming cost V 8 bases and J 2 bases; bases outside gene matches: 1. Germline V gene lookup returns CDR1 GTSNPN and CDR2 SVGIG (reference sequence). The CDR3 protein is CAGTVTDTQYF. The CDR3 nucleotides read TGTGCCGGGACAGTCACAGATACGCAGTATTTT.

The gene calls are TRBV2 and TRBJ2-1, with unresolved D. This CDR3 has 14 amino acids. Germline loops: CDR1 SNHLY, CDR2 FYNNEI. Trimming removed 7 bases from V and 3 bases from J, with 13 bases in between. The CDR3 reads CASTSGLRYNEQFF. CDR3 bases: TGTGCCAGCACTTCCGGTCTACGCTACAATGAGCAGTTCTTC.

This chain joins TRBV6-1 and TRBJ1-5, with D unclear. Germline CDR1 MNHNS, CDR2 SASEGT. Between the trimmed V and J ends, which lost 7 bases and 0 bases, there was a span of 10 bases. The CDR3 loop spans 14 amino acids. The DNA of the CDR3 is TGTGCCAGCATGGTAACTAATAGCAATCAGCCCCAGCATTTT. Protein: CASMVTNSNQPQHF.

The genes are TRBV9 and TRBJ2-7, with 9 positions matching TRBD1. The J segment lost 4 bases and the V segment lost 4 bases, leaving 6 bases of the junction unmatched. The germline V gene has CDR1 SGDLS and CDR2 YYNGEE. The CDR3 has 14 residues. This chain's CDR3 is CASSRGTGRYEQYF. DNA for the CDR3: TGTGCCAGCAGCAGGGGGACAGGGCGGTACGAGCAGTACTTC.

This clone was detected only once. The rearrangement links TRBV14 to TRBJ1-2, with D perhaps matching TRBD1 (5 bases). This CDR3 spans 13 amino acids. Germline CDR1 and CDR2: SGHDN and FVKESK. Trimming took 4 bases from V and 8 from J, leaving 14 bases between them. The CDR3 loop reads CASSPRTGDGYTF. The CDR3 DNA reads as TGTGCCAGCAGCCCGCGGACGGGGGACGGCTACACCTTC.

The J gene is TRBJ1-1, the V gene TRBV29-1; TRBD1 agrees at 8 bases. V lost 6 bases to trimming and J lost 6 bases; unmatched junction nucleotides: 9. Germline assignment: CDR1 SQVTM and CDR2 ANQGSEA. This CDR3 comprises 13 residues. In nucleotides, the CDR3 is TGCAGCGTGGAGGACAGGGTAGACCCTGAAGCTTTCTTT. Translation gives CSVEDRVDPEAFF.

V usage is TRBV5-5 and J usage is TRBJ2-7; D might be TRBD1 (5 bases). V was trimmed by 0 bases and J by 5 bases, leaving 9 bases between them. CDR1 is SGHKS, CDR2 YYEKEE, per germline (reference sequence). There are 13 residues in the CDR3. The chain's CDR3 is CASSLDRLNEQYF. The CDR3 DNA sequence: TGTGCCAGCAGCTTGGACAGGCTCAACGAGCAGTACTTC.

The chain is built from TRBV19 and TRBJ2-2, with 8 bases identical to TRBD1. After removal of 3 bases from V and 6 bases from J, the junction contained 6 bases not matched to a gene. CDR1 is LNHDA, CDR2 SQIVND, per germline (reference sequence). The CDR3 consists of 15 residues. CDR3: CASSITTGGAGELFF. In DNA form, the CDR3 reads TGTGCCAGTAGTATTACTACAGGGGGTGCCGGGGAGCTGTTTTTT.

The V call is TRBV4-1, the J call TRBJ2-2; perhaps TRBD1 as D (5 bases). Trimming stripped 2 bases from V and 7 bases from J, with 11 bases between. The CDR3 contains 14 residues. CDR1 is MGHRA, CDR2 YSYEKL, per germline. The CDR3 protein is CASSQLDNGGELFF. DNA of the CDR3: TGCGCCAGCAGCCAACTGGACAATGGCGGGGAGCTGTTTTTT.

The rearrangement uses TRBV29-1 and TRBJ1-3, with D unresolved. Between the trimmed V and J ends, which lost 4 bases and 0 bases, there was a span of 7 bases. The CDR3 has 13 amino acids. Germline loops: CDR1 SQVTM, CDR2 ANQGSEA. Here the CDR3 DNA reads TGCAGCGTTGCCGGTGACTCTGGAAACACCATATATTTT. Translated: CSVAGDSGNTIYF.

This clone was recorded only once. The chain employs TRBV2 and TRBJ2-7; 9 nucleotides agree with TRBD1. The V and J ends lost 5 bases and 3 bases, in that order; junction bases with no gene match: 8. From germline, CDR1 is SNHLY and CDR2 FYNNEI. CDR3 size: 15 residues. The CDR3 bases are TGTGCCAGCAGTACACCCGGGACAGGGTTCTACGAGCAGTACTTC. Protein: CASSTPGTGFYEQYF.

The V and J genes are TRBV4-2 and TRBJ2-6; 11 bases line up with TRBD2. V trimming: 0 bases; J trimming: 0 bases; junction bases outside the gene matches: 13. The CDR3 loop spans 22 amino acids. Germline V gives CDR1 LGHNA, CDR2 YNFKEQ. Here the CDR3 reads CASSQEALAGGVVHSGANVLTF. CDR3 DNA: TGTGCCAGCAGCCAAGAAGCATTAGCGGGGGGGGTAGTCCACTCTGGGGCCAACGTCCTGACTTTC.

V and J are TRBV5-1 and TRBJ2-3, with 9 bases lining up with TRBD2. J was trimmed by 2 bases and V by 6 bases; bases with no gene match: 10. The CDR3 totals 16 residues. From germline, CDR1 is SGHRS and CDR2 YFSETQ. For the CDR3, the DNA is TGCGCCAGCAACTCCGGCGCGGGGGGGACCACAGATACGCAGTATTTT. As protein: CASNSGAGGTTDTQYF.

The chain uses TRBV29-1 and TRBJ1-2; TRBD1 is a possible D gene (6 bases). V lost 6 bases and J 7 bases, leaving 15 bases between the germline ends. In germline, CDR1 is SQVTM, CDR2 ANQGSEA. The CDR3 length is 12 residues. CDR3 sequence: CSVAAGDGGYTF. CDR3 in DNA: TGCAGCGTCGCCGCAGGGGATGGTGGCTACACCTTC.

This chain links TRBV18 with TRBJ1-1, with D unclear. Germline assignment: CDR1 KGHSH and CDR2 LQKENI. This CDR3 has 16 amino acids. V was shortened by 6 bases and J by 3 bases, with 20 bases between the two germline ends. CDR3 in DNA: TGTGCCAGCTCCCCGGGAGGCCTGGGGTTCGACACTGAAGCTTTCTTT. This gives the protein CASSPGGLGFDTEAFF.

The J gene is TRBJ1-3, the V gene TRBV18, with TRBD1 matching over 7 bases. CDR3 length: 15 amino acids. With 7 bases clipped from V and 4 bases from J, the junction kept 10 bases outside the gene matches. CDR1 is KGHSH, CDR2 LQKENI, per germline. CDR3 amino acids: CASLAATGPGNTIYF. CDR3 DNA: TGTGCCAGCTTGGCGGCGACAGGGCCAGGAAACACCATATATTTT.

The chain is built from TRBV28 and TRBJ1-2; D possibly corresponds to TRBD1 (5 bases). The V gene lost 4 bases and the J gene lost 8 bases, with 14 bases spanning the gap. CDR3 size: 13 residues. Germline CDR1 is MDHEN and CDR2 is SYDVKM. Here the CDR3 DNA reads TGTGCCAGCAGTTCACAGTCCAGGGAAGGCTACACCTTC. It yields the protein CASSSQSREGYTF.

The gene calls are TRBV6-6 and TRBJ2-1, with D tentatively TRBD2 (6 bases). Germline V gives CDR1 MNHNY, CDR2 SVGAGI (reference sequence). CDR3 length equals 14 residues. Trimming left V 7 bases short and J 5 bases short, with 15 bases between. The CDR3 sequence is CASNWAGSNNEQFF. CDR3 DNA: TGTGCCAGCAACTGGGCGGGAAGCAACAATGAGCAGTTCTTC.